The rows below give T cell receptor beta chains drawn from one sample of a study of T-cell memory formation after mild COVID-19. Via MiXCR, TCRdb re-called the 5' RACE reads, giving one row per CDR3 protein. The repertoire consists of a few hundred thousand distinct CDR3 sequences, with about 15% occurring once and the leading ten covering roughly 21%. The sample was PBMCs or a T cell subset sorted from them (not recorded which). These receptors originate from a man aged 18 to 30 who had mild COVID-19 (a few samples of this study predate the infection). Cell type and time point are not known. CDR3s include the opening cysteine and the closing phenylalanine or tryptophan. D genes are given only for firm matches. Only part of the rows carry a size: once, few, many, or a class if the clone is expanded.

abundance	v_gene	j_gene	d_gene	CDR3nt	CDR3aa
.	TRBV28	TRBJ2-1	TRBD2	TGTGCCAGTGTGACTAGCGGGGGGGCGAATGAGCAGTTCTTC	CASVTSGGANEQFF
.	TRBV4-2	TRBJ2-2	.	TGTGCCAGCAGCCCCTGGGTAGGGAGTCACACCGGGGAGCTGTTTTTT	CASSPWVGSHTGELFF
.	TRBV6-5	TRBJ2-5	.	TGTGCCAGCAGTTACCTTAGGACGGAGACCCAGTACTTC	CASSYLRTETQYF
many	TRBV3-1	TRBJ1-6	.	TGTGCCAGCAGCCAAGTTGGATGGAATTCACCCCTCCACTTT	CASSQVGWNSPLHF
.	TRBV27	TRBJ2-7	.	TGTGCCAGCAGTTTATCTGGGGTAGGATACGAGCAGTACTTC	CASSLSGVGYEQYF
many	TRBV12-3/TRBV12-4	TRBJ2-3	.	TGTGCCAGCAGTTTGAGGGACACAGATACGCAGTATTTT	CASSLRDTDTQYF
once	TRBV7-2	TRBJ1-5	TRBD1	TGTGCCAGCAGCCGGGGACAGGGGCGATCGGCCCAGCATTTT	CASSRGQGRSAQHF
few	TRBV12-3/TRBV12-4	TRBJ1-2	.	TGTGCCAGCAGTCCCACCCGGCAGGGTCGGGTCTATGGCTACACCTTC	CASSPTRQGRVYGYTF
many	TRBV5-1	TRBJ2-1	TRBD2	TGCGCCAGCAGCTTGACAGGGACTAGCGGGGGGCACAATGAGCAGTTCTTC	CASSLTGTSGGHNEQFF
.	TRBV4-3	TRBJ2-2	TRBD2	TGCGCCAGCAGCCAACTTGCGGGGGGCAACACCGGGGAGCTGTTTTTT	CASSQLAGGNTGELFF
.	TRBV12-3/TRBV12-4	TRBJ2-1	TRBD2	TGTGCCAGCAGCTGGGACTACTACAATGAGCAGTTCTTC	CASSWDYYNEQFF
.	TRBV7-8	TRBJ1-1	TRBD1	TGTGCCAGCAGCTTGACAGGGGCTATGAACACTGAAGCTTTCTTT	CASSLTGAMNTEAFF
.	TRBV19	TRBJ2-7	.	TGTGCCAGTAGTTTTGTGGGGCAAGAGCAGTACTTC	CASSFVGQEQYF
.	TRBV29-1	TRBJ2-2	TRBD2	TGCAGCGTAACGGGGAGGGACGAAACCGGGGAGCTGTTTTTT	CSVTGRDETGELFF
few	TRBV20-1	TRBJ2-1	TRBD2	TGCAGTCCCAGACTAGCGGGCGGCAATGAGCAGTTCTTC	CSPRLAGGNEQFF
few	TRBV5-1	TRBJ2-3	.	TGCGCCAGCAGCCCTCCTCCGCCAGCCTCGGATACGCAGTATTTT	CASSPPPPASDTQYF
few	TRBV10-3	TRBJ2-5	.	TGTGCCATCAGTAAGAACCGAGAGACCCAGTACTTC	CAISKNRETQYF
.	TRBV5-1	TRBJ1-1	.	TGCGCCAGCAGAGCTTCGAACACTGAAGCTTTCTTT	CASRASNTEAFF
.	TRBV30	TRBJ2-5	.	TGTGCCTGGAGTGTCGGCGGGCGATTGACCCAGTACTTC	CAWSVGGRLTQYF
many	TRBV5-1	TRBJ1-4	.	TGCGCCAGCAGCTTGGTTTCAGGGGCAGGGGAAAAACTGTTTTTT	CASSLVSGAGEKLFF
.	TRBV28	TRBJ1-2	.	TGTGCCAGCAGTGTCCAGATGGACAACTATGGCTACACCTTC	CASSVQMDNYGYTF
few	TRBV6-5	TRBJ1-1	.	TGTGCCAGCAGCCTTTCGGGGGGGACCACTGAAGCTTTCTTT	CASSLSGGTTEAFF
few	TRBV7-9	TRBJ1-1	.	TGTGCCAGCACGACCCTGATGAACACTGAAGCTTTCTTT	CASTTLMNTEAFF
.	TRBV12-3/TRBV12-4	TRBJ2-7	.	TGTGCCAGCAGTTTTCGGGACGGGTCCTACGAGCAGTACTTC	CASSFRDGSYEQYF
.	TRBV7-2	TRBJ1-4	.	TGTGCCAGCAGCTTACCCGGGGTGGGAAAACTGTTTTTT	CASSLPGVGKLFF
few	TRBV7-9	TRBJ2-1	.	TGTGCCAGCAGCTTACGGGACCATGAGCAGTTCTTC	CASSLRDHEQFF
few	TRBV7-2	TRBJ2-5	.	TGTGCCAGCAGCTTGGAAACCGGGACGTCGGAGCGGGAGACCCAGTACTTC	CASSLETGTSERETQYF
few	TRBV28	TRBJ2-3	.	TGTGCCAGCAGGGGACCAGATACGCAGTATTTT	CASRGPDTQYF
.	TRBV7-9	TRBJ2-5	.	TGTGCCAGCAGCTTATTTCGGCAATCCGAATTGTACCAAGAGACCCAGTACTTC	CASSLFRQSELYQETQYF
.	TRBV11-2	TRBJ1-5	.	TGTGCCAGCAGCATCTCCGGGGACGTTTATAGCAATCAGCCCCAGCATTTT	CASSISGDVYSNQPQHF
.	TRBV12-3/TRBV12-4	TRBJ2-1	.	TGTGCCAGCACCATGGCTGGCTCCTACAATGAGCAGTTCTTC	CASTMAGSYNEQFF
few	TRBV4-3	TRBJ1-6	.	TGCGCCAGCAGCCAAGGCTACCAACCCGATTCACCCCTCCACTTT	CASSQGYQPDSPLHF